A selection of T cell receptor beta chains follows, all from one sample in a study of T cells after yellow fever vaccination. TCRdb processed the 5' RACE reads anew with MiXCR; each CDR3 protein has one entry. The data show 310,000 or so distinct CDR3 sequences, with roughly 3.5% seen just once and less than 25% held by the top ten. The starting material was PBMCs, obtained on the day of the yellow fever booster vaccination. All receptors come from a man between 18 and 35 years old who received the YFV17D yellow fever vaccine. Each CDR3 is given with its conserved first and last residue. Fields, in order: J gene, clone size, V gene, D gene, CDR3 protein, CDR3 DNA. The D gene is left open where the match is weak. Clone size is given for some rows only: seen once, a few or many times, or a class if the clone is expanded.

J: TRBJ2-3; size: many; V: TRBV5-6; D: .; CDR3: CASSWGGGLSTDTQYF; DNA: TGTGCCAGCAGCTGGGGAGGAGGGCTCAGCACAGATACGCAGTATTTT
J: TRBJ2-1; size: .; V: TRBV12-3/TRBV12-4; D: TRBD2; CDR3: CASSTGTSALQFF; DNA: TGTGCCAGCAGTACGGGGACTAGCGCCCTGCAGTTCTTC
J: TRBJ2-3; size: many; V: TRBV7-9; D: .; CDR3: CASSPSEWTDTQYF; DNA: TGTGCCAGCAGCCCGTCCGAATGGACAGATACGCAGTATTTT
J: TRBJ1-5; size: many; V: TRBV7-2; D: .; CDR3: CASSLMGPGGNQPQHF; DNA: TGTGCCAGCAGCTTGATGGGGCCTGGGGGCAATCAGCCCCAGCATTTT
J: TRBJ2-1; size: few; V: TRBV20-1; D: .; CDR3: CSASPRTVIRDNEQFF; DNA: TGCAGTGCTAGTCCCCGCACAGTTATCAGGGACAATGAGCAGTTCTTC
J: TRBJ2-7; size: many; V: TRBV20-1; D: .; CDR3: CSARGMAEYYEQYF; DNA: TGCAGTGCTAGGGGTATGGCAGAGTACTACGAGCAGTACTTC
J: TRBJ1-5; size: .; V: TRBV12-3/TRBV12-4; D: TRBD1; CDR3: CASIGTGSRDQPQHF; DNA: TGTGCCAGCATTGGGACAGGGAGTCGGGATCAGCCCCAGCATTTT
J: TRBJ1-1; size: many; V: TRBV9; D: .; CDR3: CASSVAPGNTEAFF; DNA: TGTGCCAGCAGCGTAGCACCGGGAAACACTGAAGCTTTCTTT
J: TRBJ2-2; size: .; V: TRBV7-2; D: .; CDR3: CASSLPRRRGGGELFF; DNA: TGTGCCAGCAGCTTACCTCGGCGGAGGGGGGGCGGGGAGCTGTTTTTT
J: TRBJ2-1; size: once; V: TRBV6-5; D: .; CDR3: CASRLSGEHFF; DNA: TGTGCCAGCAGGCTTAGTGGTGAGCACTTCTTC
J: TRBJ2-1; size: many; V: TRBV7-6; D: TRBD2; CDR3: CASSPRTSGGPNEQFF; DNA: TGTGCCAGCAGCCCGCGGACTAGCGGGGGCCCGAATGAGCAGTTCTTC
J: TRBJ1-2; size: many; V: TRBV5-1; D: .; CDR3: CASSLDPGNYGYTF; DNA: TGCGCCAGCAGCTTGGATCCGGGAAACTATGGCTACACCTTC
J: TRBJ1-2; size: many; V: TRBV5-1; D: .; CDR3: CASSFDRAHYGYTF; DNA: TGCGCCAGCAGCTTCGACAGAGCACACTATGGCTACACCTTC
J: TRBJ1-1; size: many; V: TRBV18; D: TRBD1; CDR3: CASSPGTGGSTEAFF; DNA: TGTGCCAGCTCCCCCGGGACAGGGGGCAGCACTGAAGCTTTCTTT
J: TRBJ1-2; size: .; V: TRBV11-2; D: .; CDR3: CASSYTSGTAYGYTF; DNA: TGTGCCAGCAGTTACACATCCGGGACGGCTTATGGCTACACCTTC
J: TRBJ2-2; size: few; V: TRBV24-1; D: .; CDR3: CATSARDTGELFF; DNA: TGTGCCACCAGTGCCCGGGACACCGGGGAGCTGTTTTTT
J: TRBJ2-3; size: many; V: TRBV7-2; D: .; CDR3: CASSSTGASDTQYF; DNA: TGTGCCAGCAGCTCCACGGGGGCCTCAGATACGCAGTATTTT
J: TRBJ1-5; size: .; V: TRBV30; D: .; CDR3: CAWSHQGQPQHF; DNA: TGTGCCTGGTCTCATCAGGGACAGCCCCAGCATTTT
J: TRBJ2-5; size: many; V: TRBV3-1; D: .; CDR3: CASSHRRDQETQYF; DNA: TGTGCCAGCAGCCACCGGAGGGATCAAGAGACCCAGTACTTC
J: TRBJ2-1; size: many; V: TRBV7-6; D: .; CDR3: CASSLASVDEQFF; DNA: TGTGCCAGCAGCTTAGCGAGCGTAGATGAGCAGTTCTTC
J: TRBJ2-1; size: many; V: TRBV4-1; D: TRBD1; CDR3: CASSQVDMGQWAYNEQFF; DNA: TGCGCCAGCAGCCAAGTTGATATGGGACAGTGGGCCTACAATGAGCAGTTCTTC
J: TRBJ2-3; size: many; V: TRBV4-2; D: .; CDR3: CASSQDSGLEDTQYF; DNA: TGTGCCAGCAGCCAAGATTCGGGGTTAGAAGACACGCAGTATTTT
J: TRBJ2-3; size: many; V: TRBV5-1; D: .; CDR3: CASSPLDGEADTQYF; DNA: TGCGCCAGCAGCCCACTAGATGGGGAGGCAGATACGCAGTATTTT
J: TRBJ2-2; size: many; V: TRBV10-3; D: TRBD2; CDR3: CAMGLAGGTGELFF; DNA: TGTGCCATGGGACTAGCGGGGGGGACCGGGGAGCTGTTTTTT
J: TRBJ2-2; size: .; V: TRBV27; D: TRBD2; CDR3: CASSQLAGGTGELFF; DNA: TGTGCCAGCAGTCAACTAGCGGGGGGAACCGGGGAGCTGTTTTTT
J: TRBJ1-2; size: few; V: TRBV20-1; D: TRBD1; CDR3: CSAPRQGGYTF; DNA: TGCAGTGCGCCAAGACAGGGAGGCTACACCTTC
J: TRBJ2-1; size: .; V: TRBV5-1; D: .; CDR3: CASSLVGGPVMDEQFF; DNA: TGCGCCAGCAGCTTGGTTGGAGGACCGGTGATGGATGAGCAGTTCTTC
J: TRBJ1-1; size: many; V: TRBV7-2; D: .; CDR3: CASSLVLGSDKDTEAFF; DNA: TGTGCCAGCAGCTTAGTTTTGGGGTCAGATAAGGACACTGAAGCTTTCTTT
J: TRBJ2-2; size: many; V: TRBV6-5; D: .; CDR3: CATFRGDGGELFF; DNA: TGTGCCACCTTCCGAGGCGACGGCGGGGAGCTGTTTTTT
J: TRBJ2-2; size: .; V: TRBV5-4; D: .; CDR3: CASSLKSRADTGELFF; DNA: TGTGCCAGCAGCTTGAAAAGCAGGGCGGACACCGGGGAGCTGTTTTTT
J: TRBJ2-5; size: .; V: TRBV5-1; D: TRBD2; CDR3: CASSLELAAQETQYF; DNA: TGCGCCAGCAGCTTGGAACTAGCGGCCCAAGAGACCCAGTACTTC
J: TRBJ2-4; size: many; V: TRBV4-3; D: .; CDR3: CASSQLGRGHKNIQYF; DNA: TGCGCCAGCAGCCAACTGGGCAGAGGGCACAAAAACATTCAGTACTTC
J: TRBJ1-5; size: many; V: TRBV9; D: .; CDR3: CASSPRGEIGQPQHF; DNA: TGTGCCAGCAGCCCCAGAGGGGAGATAGGTCAGCCCCAGCATTTT
J: TRBJ1-1; size: many; V: TRBV5-1; D: TRBD1; CDR3: CASSLALTGWGAEAFF; DNA: TGCGCCAGCAGCTTGGCCCTGACAGGGTGGGGGGCTGAAGCTTTCTTT
J: TRBJ2-1; size: many; V: TRBV4-1; D: .; CDR3: CASSQEGQGRNEQFF; DNA: TGCGCCAGCAGCCAAGAGGGCCAGGGCCGCAATGAGCAGTTCTTC
J: TRBJ1-1; size: .; V: TRBV7-8; D: .; CDR3: CASSLPTHPGGTEAFF; DNA: TGTGCCAGCAGCTTACCGACGCACCCGGGGGGCACTGAAGCTTTCTTT
J: TRBJ1-2; size: .; V: TRBV29-1; D: .; CDR3: CSVSAGIYGYTF; DNA: TGCAGCGTTTCGGCAGGGATCTATGGCTACACCTTC
J: TRBJ2-5; size: few; V: TRBV11-1; D: .; CDR3: CASTQGFQETQYF; DNA: TGTGCCAGCACCCAGGGTTTCCAAGAGACCCAGTACTTC
J: TRBJ2-7; size: many; V: TRBV24-1; D: .; CDR3: CATSDLHSHVYEQYF; DNA: TGTGCCACCAGTGATTTGCACAGCCACGTCTACGAGCAGTACTTC
J: TRBJ1-1; size: many; V: TRBV7-6; D: TRBD1; CDR3: CASSLSRGWQAFF; DNA: TGTGCCAGCAGCCTTTCCAGGGGGTGGCAAGCTTTCTTT
J: TRBJ1-1; size: many; V: TRBV11-2; D: .; CDR3: CASSHGGNTEAFF; DNA: TGTGCCAGCAGCCATGGGGGGAACACTGAAGCTTTCTTT
J: TRBJ2-6; size: .; V: TRBV5-1; D: .; CDR3: CASSLAFTGPRISGANVLTF; DNA: TGCGCCAGCAGCTTGGCGTTTACAGGGCCTAGAATCTCTGGGGCCAACGTCCTGACTTTC
J: TRBJ1-5; size: few; V: TRBV19; D: .; CDR3: CASGVLGLSNQPQHF; DNA: TGTGCCAGTGGCGTCTTGGGCTTGAGCAATCAGCCCCAGCATTTT
J: TRBJ2-5; size: .; V: TRBV30; D: TRBD2; CDR3: CAWDRGLAGVETQYF; DNA: TGTGCCTGGGACCGGGGATTAGCGGGGGTAGAGACCCAGTACTTC
J: TRBJ2-3; size: .; V: TRBV7-2; D: TRBD2; CDR3: CASSLVFGGTDTQYF; DNA: TGTGCCAGCAGCTTAGTTTTCGGGGGGACAGATACGCAGTATTTT
J: TRBJ2-5; size: many; V: TRBV7-9; D: TRBD1; CDR3: CASSSGQEWMSQYF; DNA: TGTGCCAGCAGCTCGGGACAGGAGTGGATGTCCCAGTACTTC
J: TRBJ2-7; size: many; V: TRBV4-2; D: .; CDR3: CASSQDLGPKSSYEQYF; DNA: TGTGCCAGCAGCCAAGATCTCGGACCAAAAAGCTCCTACGAGCAGTACTTC
J: TRBJ2-2; size: few; V: TRBV19; D: .; CDR3: CASSDPGSNTGELFF; DNA: TGTGCCAGTAGTGATCCCGGGTCCAACACCGGGGAGCTGTTTTTT
J: TRBJ2-3; size: many; V: TRBV20-1; D: .; CDR3: CSAISPRLTTDTQYF; DNA: TGCAGTGCCATTTCCCCGCGGCTGACCACAGATACGCAGTATTTT
J: TRBJ2-1; size: many; V: TRBV4-3; D: .; CDR3: CASSQDWIDYNEQFF; DNA: TGCGCCAGCAGCCAAGATTGGATAGACTACAATGAGCAGTTCTTC
J: TRBJ2-1; size: once; V: TRBV19; D: TRBD1; CDR3: CASIETGMRNEQFF; DNA: TGTGCCAGTATCGAGACAGGGATGCGAAATGAGCAGTTCTTC
J: TRBJ2-3; size: .; V: TRBV10-3; D: .; CDR3: CAIGPLWDRTDTQYF; DNA: TGTGCCATCGGACCGTTGTGGGACCGCACAGATACGCAGTATTTT
J: TRBJ1-2; size: many; V: TRBV5-1; D: .; CDR3: CASSYDRRGYTF; DNA: TGCGCCAGCAGCTACGACAGGCGGGGCTACACCTTC
J: TRBJ2-1; size: many; V: TRBV7-9; D: .; CDR3: CASSLAGTPEQFF; DNA: TGTGCCAGCAGCTTAGCCGGGACACCTGAGCAGTTCTTC
J: TRBJ2-1; size: many; V: TRBV4-3; D: .; CDR3: CASSQGGLAPDNEQFF; DNA: TGCGCCAGCAGCCAAGGGGGCCTAGCGCCGGACAATGAGCAGTTCTTC